Below, 12 T cell receptor beta chains from the same sample are listed, as sequenced in a study of neurological immune-mediated disorders. TCRdb reanalysed the 5' RACE reads using MiXCR and keeps one entry per CDR3 protein. The data show roughly 90,000 distinct CDR3 sequences, with roughly 3.3% seen just once and approximately 3% held by the top ten. The specimen sequenced was PBMCs. The receptors come from a woman between 45 and 65 years old with multiple sclerosis.

This clonotype was picked up many times. This sequence joins TRBV6-2 or TRBV6-3 and TRBJ2-2; 7 positions match TRBD2. Looked up from germline, CDR1 is MNHEY and CDR2 is SVGEGT. V was clipped by 6 bases and J by 0 bases; unmatched bases: 4. This CDR3 is built from 15 residues. The DNA for the CDR3 is TGTGCCAGCAGAAGGAGCGGGGCGAACACCGGGGAGCTGTTTTTT. It specifies CASRRSGANTGELFF.

This clonotype was seen at least ten times. The chain joins TRBV15 to TRBJ2-1; TRBD2 agrees at 11 bases. Germline CDR1 and CDR2: LNHNV and YYDKDF (reference sequence). V lost 2 bases to trimming and J lost 6 bases; unmatched junction nucleotides: 6. This CDR3 spans 16 amino acids. This CDR3 is CATSRQFLAGGNEQFF. CDR3 bases: TGTGCCACCAGCAGACAGTTTCTAGCGGGGGGCAATGAGCAGTTCTTC.

This clonotype was detected many times. The rearrangement joins TRBV5-6 to TRBJ2-4; perhaps TRBD1 as D (6 bases). Germline values: CDR1 SGHDT, CDR2 YYEEEE. This CDR3 is 14 amino acids long. The V and J ends lost 4 bases and 1 base respectively, with 9 bases between them. Here the CDR3 reads CASSPQGAKNIQYF. The CDR3 DNA is TGTGCCAGCAGCCCCCAGGGGGCCAAAAACATTCAGTACTTC.

The rearrangement joins TRBV5-5 to TRBJ1-5; D unclear. Trimming stripped 3 bases from V and 4 bases from J, with 8 bases between. CDR3 size: 13 residues. Germline loops: CDR1 SGHKS, CDR2 YYEKEE (reference sequence). CDR3 DNA: TGTGCCAGCAGCTACCTATCGAATCAGCCCCAGCATTTT. Amino acids: CASSYLSNQPQHF.

Ten or more counts support this clonotype. The V call is TRBV9, the J call TRBJ1-2; 7 bases match TRBD1. V trimming: 4 bases; J trimming: 8 bases; junction bases outside the gene matches: 11. Germline V gives CDR1 SGDLS, CDR2 YYNGEE. The CDR3 runs 14 residues. Written as DNA, the CDR3 is TGTGCCAGCAGCCCCTCAAAGGGGGCGGAAGGCTACACCTTC. Translating gives CASSPSKGAEGYTF. The full variable domain, in which reference TRBV9 and TRBJ1-2 provide the parts outside the CDR3, is DSGVTQTPKHLITATGQRVTLRCSPRSGDLSVYWYQQSLDQGLQFLIQYYNGEERAKGNILERFSAQQFPDLHSELNLSSLELGDSALYFCASSPSKGAEGYTFGSGTRLTVV.

In regard to this clonotype: Given a much more abundant clone one base away, this may be a read error. The chain couples TRBV6-2 or TRBV6-3 to TRBJ1-5; 8 positions agree with TRBD1. The CDR3 is 16 amino acids. Germline CDR1 is MNHEY and CDR2 is SVGEGT. The CDR3 nucleotides read TGTGCCAGCACCCCAACTCTCCAGGGGGCTTGGCAGCACCAGCATTTT. Its translation: CASTPTLQGAWQHQHF.

This clonotype was seen at least ten times. V gene TRBV12-3 or TRBV12-4 combines with J gene TRBJ2-3; no clear D gene. The CDR3 has 13 residues. V was cut by 2 bases and J by 9 bases, with 12 bases left in between. CDR3 in DNA: TGTGCCAGCAGTTTAACGGCCGGTGGGACGCAGTATTTT. Translation: CASSLTAGGTQYF.

This clonotype was recorded at least ten times. V gene TRBV29-1 combines with J gene TRBJ1-2; TRBD1 matches at 9 bases. Germline values: CDR1 SQVTM, CDR2 ANQGSEA. The CDR3 has 16 residues. V shed 4 bases and J 5 bases; nucleotides not matched to a gene: 14. The CDR3 loop reads CSVGAQGARNMYGYTF. CDR3 bases: TGCAGCGTTGGCGCACAGGGGGCTAGAAATATGTATGGCTACACCTTC.

This clonotype was observed many times. V is TRBV20-1 and J is TRBJ1-3, with D unresolved. Germline assignment: CDR1 DFQATT and CDR2 SNEGSKA (reference sequence). Trimming stripped 1 base from V and 4 bases from J, with 14 bases between. CDR3 size: 15 residues. The CDR3 DNA sequence: TGCAGTGCTAGAGGCCTCCCAGCGGGCGGAAACACCATATATTTT. Its protein product is CSARGLPAGGNTIYF.

There are many counts of this clonotype. The chain uses TRBV4-1 and TRBJ1-5, with D tentatively TRBD1 (6 bases). CDR3 length equals 19 residues. Trimming stripped 1 base from V and 1 base from J, with 20 bases between. Looked up from germline, CDR1 is MGHRA and CDR2 is YSYEKL. In nucleotides, the CDR3 is TGCGCCAGCAGCCAAGTTGTCGCAAGGGGGAGGGGAAGCAATCAGCCCCAGCATTTT. Translating it yields CASSQVVARGRGSNQPQHF.

Many counts were recorded for this clonotype. This chain uses TRBV10-3 with TRBJ1-6, with D maybe TRBD1 (5 bases). CDR1 is ENHRY and CDR2 is SYGVKD in the germline V gene. With 0 bases removed from V and 5 bases from J, the gap between germline ends came to 11 bases. The CDR3 consists of 16 residues. CDR3 amino acids: CAISESGGSDNSPLHF. CDR3 in DNA: TGTGCCATCAGTGAGTCGGGGGGGTCGGATAATTCACCCCTCCACTTT.

This clonotype was recorded at least ten times. The genes are TRBV28 and TRBJ1-6; 8 bases are a match to TRBD1. The CDR3 totals 14 residues. With V trimmed by 4 bases and J by 6 bases, 2 bases remained unmatched. Germline V gene sequence: CDR1 MDHEN, CDR2 SYDVKM. Written as DNA, the CDR3 is TGTGCCAGCAGTTCAGGGGGCAGTAATTCACCCCTCCACTTT. Translating it yields CASSSGGSNSPLHF.